This T cell receptor beta chain was captured by sequencing in a study of T cells in Graves' hyperthyroidism and ophthalmopathy. Study-level information: It was at initial diagnosis, before any treatment, that peripheral blood was collected.

Study-level findings and limits: Most clonotypes expanded in thyroid above 0.001 were likewise present in blood.

For this clonotype: Antigen specificity is unknown. Being one base from a much bigger clone, this may be a read error.

Using RNA transcripts as the source, TCR beta CDR3 regions were amplified. A first-round RT-PCR of the TCR CDR3 used the HTBI primer set. TCRdb re-derived calls from the multiplex PCR reads in MiXCR, one entry per CDR3 protein. The sample includes about 400,000 distinct CDR3 sequences, 14% to 15% seen only once; the top ten take 30% to 35%. Germline loops: CDR1 MNHEY, CDR2 SMNVEV (reference sequence). This CDR3 spans 18 amino acids. This TCR came from a woman in her twenties or thirties with Graves' hyperthyroidism. The sample comprised blood. This sequence joins TRBV27 and TRBJ2-3; 10 nucleotides agree with TRBD2. Written as DNA, the CDR3 is TGTACCAGCAGTTTAGCATATGGTCTAGCGGGAGGCACAGATACGCAGTATTTT. It encodes CTSSLAYGLAGGTDTQYF.